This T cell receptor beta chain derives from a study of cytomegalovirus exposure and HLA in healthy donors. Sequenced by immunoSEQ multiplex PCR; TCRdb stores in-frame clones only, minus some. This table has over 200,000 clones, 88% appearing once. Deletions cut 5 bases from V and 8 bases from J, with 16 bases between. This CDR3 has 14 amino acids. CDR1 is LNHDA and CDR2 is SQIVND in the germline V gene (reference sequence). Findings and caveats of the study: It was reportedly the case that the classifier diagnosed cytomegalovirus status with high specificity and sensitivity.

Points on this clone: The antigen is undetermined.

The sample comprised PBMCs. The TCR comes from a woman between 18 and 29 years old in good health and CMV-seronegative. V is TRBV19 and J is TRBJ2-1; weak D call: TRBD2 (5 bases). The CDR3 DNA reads TGTGCCAGTAGTGTTTTTTCGGTGAGGGATGAGCAGTTCTTC. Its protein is CASSVFSVRDEQFF.